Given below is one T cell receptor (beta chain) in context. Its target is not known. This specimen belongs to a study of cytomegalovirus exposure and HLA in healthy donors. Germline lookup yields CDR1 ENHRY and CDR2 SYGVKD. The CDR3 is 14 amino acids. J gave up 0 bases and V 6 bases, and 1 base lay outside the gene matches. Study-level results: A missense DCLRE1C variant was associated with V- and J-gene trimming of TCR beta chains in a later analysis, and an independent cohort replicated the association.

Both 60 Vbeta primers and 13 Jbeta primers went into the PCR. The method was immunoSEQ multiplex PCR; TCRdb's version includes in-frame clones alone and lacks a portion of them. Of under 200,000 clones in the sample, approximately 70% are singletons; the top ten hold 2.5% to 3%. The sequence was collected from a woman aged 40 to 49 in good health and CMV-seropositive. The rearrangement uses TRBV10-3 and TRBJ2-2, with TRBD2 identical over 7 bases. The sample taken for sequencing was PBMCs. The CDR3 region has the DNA TGTGCCATCAGGGGGGGGGCGAACACCGGGGAGCTGTTTTTT. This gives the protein CAIRGGANTGELFF.